The 12 T cell receptor beta chains below come from one sample, sequenced in a study of blood T cell repertoires in COVID-19. The method was immunoSEQ multiplex PCR; TCRdb's version includes in-frame clones alone and lacks a portion of them. The sample carries about 250,000 clones, around 86% recorded once. Source material: PBMCs or T cells enriched from blood (not recorded which). The origin of the receptors is a man aged 35 to 55 who had recovered from COVID-19.

The gene calls are TRBV7-2 and TRBJ2-4; the match to TRBD1 covers 9 bases. Trimming cost V 4 bases and J 8 bases; bases outside gene matches: 3. This CDR3 comprises 13 residues. Looked up from germline, CDR1 is SGHTA and CDR2 is FQGNSA. CDR3 DNA: TGTGCCAGCAGCTCGACAGGGGGTGACATTCAGTACTTC. Translating it yields CASSSTGGDIQYF.

The chain joins TRBV29-1 to TRBJ2-7; no clear D gene. The CDR3 has 12 residues. Germline CDR1 SQVTM, CDR2 ANQGSEA. V dropped 3 bases and J dropped 3 bases, with 9 bases sitting between them. CDR3 in amino acids: CSVEARNYEQYF. In nucleotides, the CDR3 is TGCAGCGTTGAGGCTAGAAACTACGAGCAGTACTTC.

The chain combines TRBV6-5 with TRBJ1-5, with a tentative D call TRBD1 (6 bases). The CDR3 length is 15 residues. Germline CDR1 MNHEY, CDR2 SVGAGI. V was trimmed by 6 bases and J by 4 bases, leaving 16 bases between them. The CDR3 DNA follows: TGTGCCAGCAGCCGGGGGGGGGCCTGGAATCAGCCCCAGCATTTT. Protein product: CASSRGGAWNQPQHF.

This chain joins TRBV6-5 and TRBJ2-7, with TRBD1 matching 9 bases. V lost 2 bases and J lost 4; bases outside the gene matches: 3. The CDR3 consists of 14 residues. The germline V gene has CDR1 MNHEY and CDR2 SVGAGI. The DNA for the CDR3 is TGTGCCAGCAGTTACGCCGGGACAGGGTACGAGCAGTACTTC. It is translated as CASSYAGTGYEQYF.

The V call is TRBV19, the J call TRBJ2-7, with D perhaps matching TRBD2 (6 bases). Between the trimmed V and J ends, which lost 5 bases and 3 bases, there was a span of 14 bases. The CDR3 has 14 amino acids. Germline CDR1 LNHDA, CDR2 SQIVND (reference sequence). The CDR3 sequence is CASSFTGGLYEQYF. CDR3 in DNA: TGTGCCAGTAGTTTTACCGGGGGACTCTACGAGCAGTACTTC. The full variable domain, rest sourced from reference TRBV19 and TRBJ2-7, is DGGITQSPKYLFRKEGQNVTLSCEQNLNHDAMYWYRQDPGQGLRLIYYSQIVNDFQKGDIAEGYSVSREKKESFPLTVTSAQKNPTAFYLCASSFTGGLYEQYFGPGTRLTVT.

This clone was recorded once. The chain is built from TRBV27 and TRBJ2-4; 10 nucleotides line up with TRBD1. The CDR3 runs 18 residues. Trimming took 7 bases from V and 1 from J; bases not matched to a gene: 13. CDR1 and CDR2 (germline): MNHEY, SMNVEV (reference sequence). This chain's CDR3 is CASTPRDRGSRAKNIQYF. The CDR3 bases are TGTGCCAGCACCCCCCGGGACAGGGGTTCTCGGGCCAAAAACATTCAGTACTTC.

The V and J genes are TRBV6-5 and TRBJ2-5; 9 bases align to TRBD2. The V segment lost 10 bases and the J segment 4 bases; nucleotides outside the gene matches: 13. This CDR3 contains 15 residues. Germline V gene lookup returns CDR1 MNHEY and CDR2 SVGAGI. CDR3: CATRGLGLASETQYF. The CDR3 DNA reads TGTGCCACCCGCGGTCTAGGACTAGCGTCAGAGACCCAGTACTTC.

The chain combines TRBV30 with TRBJ2-5; TRBD2 aligns across 9 bases. V shed 5 bases, J shed 5 bases, and the junction held 0 bases outside the gene matches. The CDR3 totals 11 residues. Germline V CDR1 and CDR2: GTSNPN, SVGIG (reference sequence). The CDR3 coding sequence is TGTGCCTGGGCGGGGGGGGAGACCCAGTACTTC. This sequence encodes CAWAGGETQYF.

The V call is TRBV28, the J call TRBJ1-3; 8 bases fit TRBD1. The germline V gene encodes CDR1 MDHEN and CDR2 SYDVKM. V dropped 2 bases and J dropped 4; count of bases not matched to a gene: 4. There are 15 residues in the CDR3. The CDR3 region has the DNA TGTGCCAGCAGTTTAGGACAGGGATCAGGAAACACCATATATTTT. Translated: CASSLGQGSGNTIYF.

This chain links TRBV4-1 with TRBJ2-1, with D possibly being TRBD2 (7 bases). Germline V gives CDR1 MGHRA, CDR2 YSYEKL. With 0 bases removed from V and 6 bases from J, the gap between germline ends came to 15 bases. The CDR3 runs 16 residues. DNA for the CDR3: TGCGCCAGCAGCCAAGATACGGGGGAGGGGGGCAATGAGCAGTTCTTC. Amino acids: CASSQDTGEGGNEQFF.

This chain joins TRBV6-5 and TRBJ2-5; 7 bases are shared with TRBD1. Germline CDR1 is MNHEY and CDR2 is SVGAGI. The ends lost 6 bases at V and 4 bases at J; junction bases unmatched: 11. This CDR3 has 15 residues. This CDR3 is CASSRGTDPRETQYF. The DNA of the CDR3 is TGTGCCAGCAGCCGAGGGACAGACCCTCGAGAGACCCAGTACTTC.

The chain couples TRBV9 to TRBJ1-4; D may be TRBD1 (5 bases). Germline lookup yields CDR1 SGDLS and CDR2 YYNGEE. Trimming cost V 3 bases and J 8 bases, with 14 bases left between them. The CDR3 loop spans 14 amino acids. The CDR3: CASSATGLREKLFF. The CDR3 DNA sequence: TGTGCCAGCAGCGCAACGGGACTCAGAGAAAAACTGTTTTTT.